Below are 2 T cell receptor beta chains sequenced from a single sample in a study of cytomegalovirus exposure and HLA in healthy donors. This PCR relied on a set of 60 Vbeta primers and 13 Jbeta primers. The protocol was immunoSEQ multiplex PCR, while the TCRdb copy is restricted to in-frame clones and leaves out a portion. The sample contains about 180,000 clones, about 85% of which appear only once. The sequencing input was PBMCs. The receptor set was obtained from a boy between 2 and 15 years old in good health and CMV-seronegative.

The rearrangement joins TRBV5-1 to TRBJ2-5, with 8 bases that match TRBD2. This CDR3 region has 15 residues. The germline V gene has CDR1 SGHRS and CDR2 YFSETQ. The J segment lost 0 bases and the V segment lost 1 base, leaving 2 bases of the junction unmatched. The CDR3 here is CASSLLLADQETQYF. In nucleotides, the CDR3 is TGCGCCAGCAGCTTGTTACTAGCGGACCAAGAGACCCAGTACTTC.

The CDR3 reads CASSRSKTNTGELFF. CDR3 in DNA: TGTGCCAGCAGTAGGAGCAAGACGAACACCGGGGAGCTGTTTTTT. The rearrangement uses TRBV25-1 and TRBJ2-2, with D hard to call. Germline-derived CDR1 and CDR2 are MGHDK and SYGVNS. Trimming pared 5 bases from V and 0 bases from J, leaving 10 bases between. The CDR3 loop spans 15 amino acids.